This TCR beta chain was recovered during a study of T-cell reconstitution after alpha-beta-depleted transplantation in children. Broader study findings: T-cell counts and diversity at one year post-transplant came mainly from newly produced T cells. For some patients, TCRbeta diversity was high at day 60 because of recipient T cells and thymic progenitors that survived. Expanded graft clones, several hundred of them, were reportedly the source of alpha-beta T cells about two months after transplant.

The CDR3 loop spans 14 amino acids. V lost 0 bases and J 3 bases, leaving 9 bases between the germline ends. The germline V gene encodes CDR1 SGDLS and CDR2 YYNGEE. This clonotype was recorded a few times. Its antigen remains unknown. Molecular barcoding with unique molecular identifiers was used for the TCRbeta library. Via MiXCR, TCRdb re-called the PCR reads, giving one row per CDR3 protein. The sample contains some 300,000 distinct CDR3 sequences, 6.5% to 9% of which appear only once. The clonotype was recovered from a female patient aged 2-10 years who had a stem cell transplant for Fanconi anemia, so the T cells may come from the graft donor. Sequences were derived from peripheral blood, sampled 360 days after TCRalphabeta/CD19-depleted stem cell transplant. The rearrangement uses TRBV9 and TRBJ1-2; D is perhaps TRBD1 (5 bases). The CDR3 coding sequence is TGTGCCAGCAGCGTAGGACAGATTGACTATGGCTACACCTTC. Amino acid sequence: CASSVGQIDYGYTF.